Listed here is a single T cell receptor beta chain. Its antigen is currently unknown. Assay used: immunoSEQ multiplex PCR; TCRdb lists only in-frame clones, some missing. The repertoire has some 75,000 clones, more than 75% of them found once; the top ten carry under 6.5%. The data were taken from a study of radiation and T cells in renal cell carcinoma. The V end lost 7 bases, the J end lost 8 bases, and 21 bases lay between the germline ends. Germline assignment: CDR1 MNHNS and CDR2 SASEGT. CDR3 length: 15 residues. Overall study results and limits: In blood, top tumor clones expanded by 2 weeks, shrinking by 4.

This sample's time point: blood 2 weeks post-SBRT. Sample treatment: 15 Gy SBRT to primary tumor, nephrectomy 4 weeks later. Blood was sampled at baseline, 2 weeks and 4 weeks after SBRT. The clonotype originates from a man in his sixties with renal cell carcinoma. The J gene is TRBJ2-1, the V gene TRBV6-1; the D gene is possibly TRBD2 (6 bases). The starting material was blood, obtained from a patient whose treatment included radiotherapy and nephrectomy. CDR3 amino acids: CASMGLAGGPHEQFF. In DNA, the CDR3 is TGTGCCAGCATGGGCTTGGCTGGAGGGCCTCATGAGCAGTTCTTC.